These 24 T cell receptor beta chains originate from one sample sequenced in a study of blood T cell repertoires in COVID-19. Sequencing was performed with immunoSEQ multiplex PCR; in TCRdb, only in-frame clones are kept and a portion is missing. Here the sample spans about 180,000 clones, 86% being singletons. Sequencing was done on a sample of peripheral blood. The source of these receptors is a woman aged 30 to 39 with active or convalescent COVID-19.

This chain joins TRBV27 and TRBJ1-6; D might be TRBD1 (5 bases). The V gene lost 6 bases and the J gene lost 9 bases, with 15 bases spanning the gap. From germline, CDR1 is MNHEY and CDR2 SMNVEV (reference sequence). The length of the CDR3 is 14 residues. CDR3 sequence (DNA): TGTGCCAGCAGACGACAGATGGATAGTTCACCCCTCCACTTT. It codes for CASRRQMDSSPLHF.

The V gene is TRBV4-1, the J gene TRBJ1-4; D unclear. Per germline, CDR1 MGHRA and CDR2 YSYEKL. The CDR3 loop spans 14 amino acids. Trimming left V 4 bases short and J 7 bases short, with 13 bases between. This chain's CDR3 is CASSPVSLSEKLFF. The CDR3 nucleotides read TGCGCCAGCAGCCCTGTCTCCCTTTCTGAAAAACTGTTTTTT.

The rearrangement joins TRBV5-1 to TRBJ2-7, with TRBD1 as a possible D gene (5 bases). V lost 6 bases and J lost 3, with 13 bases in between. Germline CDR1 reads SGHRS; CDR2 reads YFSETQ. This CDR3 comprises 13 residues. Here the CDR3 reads CASKETGFYEQYF. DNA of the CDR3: TGCGCCAGCAAAGAAACAGGTTTCTACGAGCAGTACTTC.

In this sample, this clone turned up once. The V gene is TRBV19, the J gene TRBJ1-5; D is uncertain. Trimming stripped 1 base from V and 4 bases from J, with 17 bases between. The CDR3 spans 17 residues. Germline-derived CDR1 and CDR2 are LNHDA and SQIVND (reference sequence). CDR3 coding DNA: TGTGCCAGTAGTATAGGCCCCGAAAGGCTCGGGAATCAGCCCCAGCATTTT. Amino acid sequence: CASSIGPERLGNQPQHF.

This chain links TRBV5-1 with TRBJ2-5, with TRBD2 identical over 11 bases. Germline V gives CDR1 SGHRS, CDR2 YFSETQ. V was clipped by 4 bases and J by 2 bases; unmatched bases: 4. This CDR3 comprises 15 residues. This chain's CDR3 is CASSPGTSGQETQYF. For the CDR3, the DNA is TGCGCCAGCAGCCCAGGGACTAGCGGACAAGAGACCCAGTACTTC.

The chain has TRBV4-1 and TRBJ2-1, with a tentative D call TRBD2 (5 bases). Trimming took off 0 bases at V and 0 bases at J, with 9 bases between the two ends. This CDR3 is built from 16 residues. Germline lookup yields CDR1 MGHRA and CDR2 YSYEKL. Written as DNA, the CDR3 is TGCGCCAGCAGCCAAGATCGGGAAAACTCCTACAATGAGCAGTTCTTC. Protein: CASSQDRENSYNEQFF.

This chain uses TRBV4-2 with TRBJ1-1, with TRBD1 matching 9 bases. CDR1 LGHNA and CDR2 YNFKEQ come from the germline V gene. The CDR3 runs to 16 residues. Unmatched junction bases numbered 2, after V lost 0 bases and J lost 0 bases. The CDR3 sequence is CASSQEGQGMNTEAFF. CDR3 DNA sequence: TGTGCCAGCAGCCAAGAAGGACAGGGGATGAACACTGAAGCTTTCTTT.

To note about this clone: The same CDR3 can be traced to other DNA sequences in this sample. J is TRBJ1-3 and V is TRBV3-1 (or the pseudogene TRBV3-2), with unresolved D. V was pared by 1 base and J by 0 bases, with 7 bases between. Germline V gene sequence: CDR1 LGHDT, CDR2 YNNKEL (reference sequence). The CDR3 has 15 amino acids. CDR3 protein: CASSQVGSSGNTIYF. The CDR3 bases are TGTGCCAGCAGCCAAGTAGGGAGCTCTGGAAACACCATATATTTT.

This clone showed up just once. DNA of the CDR3: TGCGCCAGCAGCATTAGCGGGAGCTCCTACAATGAGCAGTTCTTC. It is translated as CASSISGSSYNEQFF. V and J are TRBV5-1 and TRBJ2-1; 9 bases match TRBD2. In germline, CDR1 is SGHRS, CDR2 YFSETQ. V gave up 4 bases and J gave up 0 bases; unmatched junction bases: 2. The CDR3 totals 15 residues.

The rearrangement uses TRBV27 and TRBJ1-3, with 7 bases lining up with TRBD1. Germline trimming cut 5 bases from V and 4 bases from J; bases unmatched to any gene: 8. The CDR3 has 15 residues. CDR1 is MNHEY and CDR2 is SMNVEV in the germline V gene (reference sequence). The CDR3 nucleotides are TGTGCCAGCAGTGTAACAGGGGCGGGAGGAAACACCATATATTTT. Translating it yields CASSVTGAGGNTIYF.

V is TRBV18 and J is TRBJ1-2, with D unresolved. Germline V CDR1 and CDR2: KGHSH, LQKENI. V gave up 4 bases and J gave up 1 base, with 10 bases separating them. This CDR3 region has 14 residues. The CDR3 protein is CASSLTESNYGYTF. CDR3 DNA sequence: TGTGCCAGCTCACTAACAGAAAGTAACTATGGCTACACCTTC.

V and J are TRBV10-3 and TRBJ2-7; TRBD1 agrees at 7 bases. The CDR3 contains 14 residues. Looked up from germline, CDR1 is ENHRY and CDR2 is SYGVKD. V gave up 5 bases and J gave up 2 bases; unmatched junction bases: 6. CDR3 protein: CAISHRDSTYEQYF. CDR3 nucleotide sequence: TGTGCCATCAGTCACCGGGACAGCACCTACGAGCAGTACTTC.

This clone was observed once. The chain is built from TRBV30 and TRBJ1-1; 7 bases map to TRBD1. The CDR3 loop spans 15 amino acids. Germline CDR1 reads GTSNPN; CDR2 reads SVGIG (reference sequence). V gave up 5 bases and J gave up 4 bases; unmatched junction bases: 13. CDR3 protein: CAWGITGAVGTEAFF. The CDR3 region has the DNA TGTGCCTGGGGGATCACAGGGGCAGTGGGCACTGAAGCTTTCTTT.

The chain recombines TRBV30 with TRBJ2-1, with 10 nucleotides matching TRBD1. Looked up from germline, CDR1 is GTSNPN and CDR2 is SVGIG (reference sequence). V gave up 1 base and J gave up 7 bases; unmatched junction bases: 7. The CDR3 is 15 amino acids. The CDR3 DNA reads TGTGCCTGGAGTGCTGGGACAGGGGCTAGGAATGAGCAGTTCTTC. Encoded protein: CAWSAGTGARNEQFF.

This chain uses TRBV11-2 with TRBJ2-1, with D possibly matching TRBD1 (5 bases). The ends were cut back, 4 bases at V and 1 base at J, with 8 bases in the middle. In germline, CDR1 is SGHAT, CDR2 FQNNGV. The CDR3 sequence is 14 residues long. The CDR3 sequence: CASSSDSSYNEQFF. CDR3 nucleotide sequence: TGTGCCAGCAGCTCCGACAGTTCCTACAATGAGCAGTTCTTC.

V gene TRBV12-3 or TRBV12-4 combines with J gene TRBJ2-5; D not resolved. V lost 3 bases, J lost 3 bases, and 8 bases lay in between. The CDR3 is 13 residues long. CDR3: CASSFYPKETQYF. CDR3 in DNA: TGTGCCAGCAGTTTCTATCCAAAAGAGACCCAGTACTTC.

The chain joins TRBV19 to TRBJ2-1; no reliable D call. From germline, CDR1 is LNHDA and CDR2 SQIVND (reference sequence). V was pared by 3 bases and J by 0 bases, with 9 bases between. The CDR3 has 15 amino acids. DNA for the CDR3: TGTGCCAGTAGTATGAAGAAGAGCTCCTACAATGAGCAGTTCTTC. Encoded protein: CASSMKKSSYNEQFF. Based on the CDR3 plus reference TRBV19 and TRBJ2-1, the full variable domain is DGGITQSPKYLFRKEGQNVTLSCEQNLNHDAMYWYRQDPGQGLRLIYYSQIVNDFQKGDIAEGYSVSREKKESFPLTVTSAQKNPTAFYLCASSMKKSSYNEQFFGPGTRLTVL.

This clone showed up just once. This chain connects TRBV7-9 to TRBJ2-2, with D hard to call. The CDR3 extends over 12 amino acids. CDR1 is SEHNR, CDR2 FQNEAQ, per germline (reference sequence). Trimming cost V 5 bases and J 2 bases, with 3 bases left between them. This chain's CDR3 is CASSLNTGELFF. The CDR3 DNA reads TGTGCCAGCAGCCTCAACACCGGGGAGCTGTTTTTT.

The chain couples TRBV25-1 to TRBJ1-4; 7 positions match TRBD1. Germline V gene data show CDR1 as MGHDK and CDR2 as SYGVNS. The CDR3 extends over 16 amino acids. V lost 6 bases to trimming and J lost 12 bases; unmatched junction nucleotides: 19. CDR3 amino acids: CASSPPLGTASSELFF. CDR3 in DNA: TGTGCCAGCAGCCCCCCTTTGGGGACAGCCTCGTCGGAACTGTTTTTT.

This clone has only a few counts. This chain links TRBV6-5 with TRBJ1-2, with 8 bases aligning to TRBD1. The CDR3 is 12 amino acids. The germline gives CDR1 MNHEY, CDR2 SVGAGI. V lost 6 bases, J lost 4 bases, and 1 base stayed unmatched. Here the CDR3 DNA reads TGTGCCAGCAGGGGGACAGGCTATGGCTACACCTTC. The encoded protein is CASRGTGYGYTF.

The DNA of the CDR3 is TGCGCCAGCAGCCACCACCTGAGAACTGAAGCTTTCTTT. Protein product: CASSHHLRTEAFF. The rearrangement joins TRBV5-1 to TRBJ1-1; D is undetermined. The CDR3 contains 13 residues. Trimming shortened V by 4 bases and J by 5 bases, and 12 bases separated the two germline ends. From germline, CDR1 is SGHRS and CDR2 YFSETQ.

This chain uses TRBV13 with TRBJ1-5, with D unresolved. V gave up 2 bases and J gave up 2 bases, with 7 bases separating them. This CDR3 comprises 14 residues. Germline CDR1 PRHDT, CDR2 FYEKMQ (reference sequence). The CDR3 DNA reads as TGTGCCAGCAGCTTATCACAGCGCAATCAGCCCCAGCATTTT. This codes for CASSLSQRNQPQHF.

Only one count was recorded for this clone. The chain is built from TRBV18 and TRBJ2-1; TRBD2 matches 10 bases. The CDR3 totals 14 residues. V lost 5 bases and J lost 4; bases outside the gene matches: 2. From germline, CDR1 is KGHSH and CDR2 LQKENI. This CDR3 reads CASSELAGYNEQFF. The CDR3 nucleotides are TGTGCCAGCTCAGAACTAGCGGGATACAATGAGCAGTTCTTC.

CDR3 loop: CASRTGGFNTGELFF. CDR3 DNA: TGTGCCAGCAGGACAGGGGGCTTTAACACCGGGGAGCTGTTTTTT. The V call is TRBV2, the J call TRBJ2-2; 10 bases align to TRBD1. The CDR3 has 15 amino acids. J lost 2 bases, V lost 6 bases, and 3 bases had no gene match. Germline V gene lookup returns CDR1 SNHLY and CDR2 FYNNEI.